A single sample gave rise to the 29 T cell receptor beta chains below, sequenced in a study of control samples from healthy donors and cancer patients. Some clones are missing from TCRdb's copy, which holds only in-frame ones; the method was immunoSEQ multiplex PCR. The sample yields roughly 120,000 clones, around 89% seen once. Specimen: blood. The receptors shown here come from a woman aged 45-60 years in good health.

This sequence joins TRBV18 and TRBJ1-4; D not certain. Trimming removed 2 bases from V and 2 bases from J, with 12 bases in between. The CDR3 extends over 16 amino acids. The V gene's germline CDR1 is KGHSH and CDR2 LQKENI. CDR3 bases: TGTGCCAGCTCACCAGGTGTTGAGGGTACTAATGAAAAACTGTTTTTT. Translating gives CASSPGVEGTNEKLFF.

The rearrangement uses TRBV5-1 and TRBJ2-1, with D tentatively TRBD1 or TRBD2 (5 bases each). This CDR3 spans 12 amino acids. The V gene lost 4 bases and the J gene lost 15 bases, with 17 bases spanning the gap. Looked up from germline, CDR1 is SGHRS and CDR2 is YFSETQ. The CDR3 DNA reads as TGCGCCAGCAGCGGGGGTGACCAAAGTAGGTTCTTC. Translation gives CASSGGDQSRFF.

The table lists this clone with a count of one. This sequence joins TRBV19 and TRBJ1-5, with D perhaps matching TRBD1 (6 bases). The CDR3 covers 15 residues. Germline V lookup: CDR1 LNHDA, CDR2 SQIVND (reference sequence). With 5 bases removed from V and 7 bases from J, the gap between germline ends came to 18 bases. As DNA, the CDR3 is TGTGCCAGTAGTTCACCGTCCCGTCAGGGGCAGCCCCAGCATTTT. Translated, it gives CASSSPSRQGQPQHF.

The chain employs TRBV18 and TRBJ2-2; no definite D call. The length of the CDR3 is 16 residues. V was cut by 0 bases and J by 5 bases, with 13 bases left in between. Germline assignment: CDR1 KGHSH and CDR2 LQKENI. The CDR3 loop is CASSPPQRTVTGELFF. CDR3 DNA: TGTGCCAGCTCACCACCGCAACGGACCGTGACCGGGGAGCTGTTTTTT.

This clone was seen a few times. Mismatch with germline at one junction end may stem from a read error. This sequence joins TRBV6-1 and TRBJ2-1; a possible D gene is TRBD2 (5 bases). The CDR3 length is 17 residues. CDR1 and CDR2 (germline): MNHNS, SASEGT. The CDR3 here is CASSEHPPASSFNEQFF. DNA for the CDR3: TGTGCCAGCAGTGAACACCCCCCAGCTAGCTCCTTCAATGAGCAGTTCTTC.

CDR3 nucleotide sequence: TGTGCCAGCAGCTTAGGCGGCACCGGGGAGCTGTTTTTT. Translating it yields CASSLGGTGELFF. The J gene is TRBJ2-2, the V gene TRBV7-3; D unresolved. Germline CDR1 reads SGHTA; CDR2 reads FQGTGA. This CDR3 region has 13 residues. Trimming cost V 2 bases and J 4 bases, with 5 bases left between them.

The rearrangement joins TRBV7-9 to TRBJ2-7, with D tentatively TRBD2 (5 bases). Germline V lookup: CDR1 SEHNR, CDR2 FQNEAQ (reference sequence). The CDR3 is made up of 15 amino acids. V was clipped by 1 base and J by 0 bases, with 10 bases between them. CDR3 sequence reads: CASSLGGQSSYEQYF. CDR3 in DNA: TGTGCCAGCAGCTTAGGCGGGCAAAGCTCCTACGAGCAGTACTTC.

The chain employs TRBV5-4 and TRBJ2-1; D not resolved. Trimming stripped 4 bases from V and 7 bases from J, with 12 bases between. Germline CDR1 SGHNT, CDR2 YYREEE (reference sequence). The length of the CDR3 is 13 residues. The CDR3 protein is CASSRDGWNEQFF. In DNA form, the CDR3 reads TGTGCCAGCAGCAGAGACGGGTGGAATGAGCAGTTCTTC.

The CDR3 DNA sequence: TGTGCCACCAGTGGACCGGGGGGGGAGACCCAGTACTTC. This encodes CATSGPGGETQYF. The genes are TRBV24-1 and TRBJ2-5; 8 positions agree with TRBD2. The V gene's germline CDR1 is KGHDR and CDR2 SFDVKD. V trimming: 5 bases; J trimming: 5 bases; junction bases outside the gene matches: 3. The CDR3 spans 13 residues.

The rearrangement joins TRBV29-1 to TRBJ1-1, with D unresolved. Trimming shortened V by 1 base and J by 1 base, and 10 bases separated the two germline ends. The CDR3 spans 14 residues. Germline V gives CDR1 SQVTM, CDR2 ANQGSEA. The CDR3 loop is CSVEVKGRNTEAFF. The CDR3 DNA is TGCAGCGTTGAAGTCAAGGGAAGGAACACTGAAGCTTTCTTT.

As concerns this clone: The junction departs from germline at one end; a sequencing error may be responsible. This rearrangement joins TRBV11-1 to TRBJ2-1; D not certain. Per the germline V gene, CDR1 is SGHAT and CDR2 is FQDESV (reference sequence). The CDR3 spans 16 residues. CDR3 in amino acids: CVSSPFWDSSYNEQFF. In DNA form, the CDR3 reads TGTGTCAGCAGCCCCTTTTGGGATAGCTCCTACAATGAGCAGTTCTTC.

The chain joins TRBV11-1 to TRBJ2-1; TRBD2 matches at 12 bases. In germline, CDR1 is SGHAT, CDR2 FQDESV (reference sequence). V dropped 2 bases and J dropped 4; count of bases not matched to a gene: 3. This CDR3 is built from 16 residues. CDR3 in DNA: TGTGCCAGCAGCTTAACTAGCGGGAGGCTTTACAATGAGCAGTTCTTC. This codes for CASSLTSGRLYNEQFF.

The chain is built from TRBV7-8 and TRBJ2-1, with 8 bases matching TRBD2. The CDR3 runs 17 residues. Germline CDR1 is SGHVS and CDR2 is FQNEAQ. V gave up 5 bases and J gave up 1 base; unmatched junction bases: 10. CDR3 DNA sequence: TGTGCCAGCAGCCCGGGGGGGCCTGAATGGTCCTACAATGAGCAGTTCTTC. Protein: CASSPGGPEWSYNEQFF. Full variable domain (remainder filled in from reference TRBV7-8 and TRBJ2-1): GAGVSQSPRYKVAKRGQDVALRCDPISGHVSLFWYQQALGQGPEFLTYFQNEAQLDKSGLPSDRFFAERPEGSVSTLKIQRTQQEDSAVYLCASSPGGPEWSYNEQFFGPGTRLTVL.

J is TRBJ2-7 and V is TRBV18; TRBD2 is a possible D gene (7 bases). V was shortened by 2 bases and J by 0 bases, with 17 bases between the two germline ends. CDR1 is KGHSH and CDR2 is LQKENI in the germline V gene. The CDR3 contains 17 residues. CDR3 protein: CASSPVIAGATSYEQYF. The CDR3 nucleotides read TGTGCCAGCTCACCAGTCATCGCGGGGGCCACCTCCTACGAGCAGTACTTC.

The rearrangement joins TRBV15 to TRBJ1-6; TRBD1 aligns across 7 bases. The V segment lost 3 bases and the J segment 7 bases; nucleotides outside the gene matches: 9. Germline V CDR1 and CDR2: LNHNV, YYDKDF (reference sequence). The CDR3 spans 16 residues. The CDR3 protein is CATSSPRTGQNSPLHF. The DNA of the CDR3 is TGTGCCACCAGCAGTCCCCGGACAGGTCAAAATTCACCCCTCCACTTT.

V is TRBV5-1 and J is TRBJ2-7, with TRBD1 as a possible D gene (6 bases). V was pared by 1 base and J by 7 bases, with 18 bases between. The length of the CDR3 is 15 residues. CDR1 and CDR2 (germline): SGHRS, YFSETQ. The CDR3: CASSLTTGLVGEQYF. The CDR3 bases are TGCGCCAGCAGCTTGACAACAGGGCTAGTGGGAGAGCAGTACTTC.

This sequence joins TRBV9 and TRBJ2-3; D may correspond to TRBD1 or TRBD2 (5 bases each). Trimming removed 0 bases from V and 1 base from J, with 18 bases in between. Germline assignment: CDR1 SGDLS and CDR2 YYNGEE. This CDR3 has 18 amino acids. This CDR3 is CASSVVGTPNGGTDTQYF. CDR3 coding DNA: TGTGCCAGCAGCGTAGTGGGGACGCCTAACGGGGGCACAGATACGCAGTATTTT.

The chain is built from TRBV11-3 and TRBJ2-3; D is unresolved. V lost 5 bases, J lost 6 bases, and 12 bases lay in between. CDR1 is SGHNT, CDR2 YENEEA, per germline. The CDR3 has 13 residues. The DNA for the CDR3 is TGTGCCAGCAGCCCCCGGTTAAGCGATACGCAGTATTTT. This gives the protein CASSPRLSDTQYF.

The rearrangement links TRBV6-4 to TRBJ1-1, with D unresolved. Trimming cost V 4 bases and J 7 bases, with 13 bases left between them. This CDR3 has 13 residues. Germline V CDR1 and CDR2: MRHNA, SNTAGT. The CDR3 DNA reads TGTGCCAGCAGTGTTCACGAGGGAGGTGAAGCTTTCTTT. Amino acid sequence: CASSVHEGGEAFF.

CDR3 amino acids: CASSYGGPNVQGKQYV. CDR3 DNA sequence: TGTGCCAGCAGTTACGGCGGTCCGAACGTACAGGGGAAGCAGTACGTC. This chain links TRBV6-6 with TRBJ2-7; 7 bases map to TRBD1. Germline assignment: CDR1 MNHNY and CDR2 SVGAGI (reference sequence). Trimming took 2 bases from V and 8 from J; bases not matched to a gene: 15. The CDR3 contains 16 residues.

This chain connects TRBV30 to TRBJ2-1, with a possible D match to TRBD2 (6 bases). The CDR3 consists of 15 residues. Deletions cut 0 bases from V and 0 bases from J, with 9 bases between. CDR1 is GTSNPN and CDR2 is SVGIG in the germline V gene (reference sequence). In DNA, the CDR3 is TGTGCCTGGAGTGTTGTGGGGGGCTCCTACAATGAGCAGTTCTTC. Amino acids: CAWSVVGGSYNEQFF.

Here the CDR3 reads CAWRRATNEKLFF. Here the CDR3 DNA reads TGTGCCTGGAGGAGAGCAACTAATGAAAAACTGTTTTTT. This chain links TRBV30 with TRBJ1-4; D remains ambiguous. Germline CDR1 and CDR2: GTSNPN and SVGIG (reference sequence). CDR3 size: 13 residues. Trimming stripped 3 bases from V and 0 bases from J, with 5 bases between. The full variable domain, with the rest looked up from reference TRBV30 and TRBJ1-4, is SQTIHQWPATLVQPVGSPLSLECTVEGTSNPNLYWYRQAAGRGLQLLFYSVGIGQISSEVPQNLSASRPQDRQFILSSKKLLLSDSGFYLCAWRRATNEKLFFGSGTQLSVL.

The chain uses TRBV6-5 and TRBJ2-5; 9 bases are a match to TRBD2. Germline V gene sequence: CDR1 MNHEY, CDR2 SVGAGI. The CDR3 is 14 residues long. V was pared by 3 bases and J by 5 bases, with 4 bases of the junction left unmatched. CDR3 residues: CASSYAGGAETQYF. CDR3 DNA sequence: TGTGCCAGCAGTTATGCGGGGGGGGCGGAGACCCAGTACTTC.

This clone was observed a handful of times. CDR3 amino acids: CATSNSNQPQHF. The CDR3 DNA follows: TGTGCCACCTCAAATAGCAATCAGCCCCAGCATTTT. The chain uses TRBV7-9 and TRBJ1-5; D call uncertain. V dropped 10 bases and J dropped 0 bases, with 7 bases sitting between them. The CDR3 runs to 12 residues. CDR1 SEHNR and CDR2 FQNEAQ come from the germline V gene (reference sequence).

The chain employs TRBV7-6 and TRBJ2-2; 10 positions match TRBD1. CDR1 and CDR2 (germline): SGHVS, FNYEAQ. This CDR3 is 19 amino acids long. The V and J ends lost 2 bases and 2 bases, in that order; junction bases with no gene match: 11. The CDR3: CASSLTTGQGKSNTGELFF. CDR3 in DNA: TGTGCCAGCAGCTTAACCACGGGACAGGGGAAGAGTAACACCGGGGAGCTGTTTTTT. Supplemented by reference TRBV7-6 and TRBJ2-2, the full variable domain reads GAGVSQSPRYKVTKRGQDVALRCDPISGHVSLYWYRQALGQGPEFLTYFNYEAQQDKSGLPNDRFSAERPEGSISTLTIQRTEQRDSAMYRCASSLTTGQGKSNTGELFFGEGSRLTVL.

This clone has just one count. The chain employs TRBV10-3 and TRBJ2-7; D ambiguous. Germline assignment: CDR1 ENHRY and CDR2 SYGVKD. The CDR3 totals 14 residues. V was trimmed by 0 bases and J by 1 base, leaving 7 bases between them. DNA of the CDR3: TGTGCCATCAGTGAGTCGCAGGAATCCTACGAGCAGTACGTC. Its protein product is CAISESQESYEQYV.

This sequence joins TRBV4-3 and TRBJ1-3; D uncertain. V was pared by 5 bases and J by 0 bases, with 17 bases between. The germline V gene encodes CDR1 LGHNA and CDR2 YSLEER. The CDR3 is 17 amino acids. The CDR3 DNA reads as TGCGCCAGCAGCAACTCCCCAGCAGGAGACTCTGGAAACACCATATATTTT. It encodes CASSNSPAGDSGNTIYF.

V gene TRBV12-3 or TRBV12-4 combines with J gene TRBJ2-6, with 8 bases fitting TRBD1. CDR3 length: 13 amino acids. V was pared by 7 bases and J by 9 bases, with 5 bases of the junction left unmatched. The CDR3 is CASTGQGVNVLTF. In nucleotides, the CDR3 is TGTGCCAGCACCGGACAGGGTGTCAACGTCCTGACTTTC.

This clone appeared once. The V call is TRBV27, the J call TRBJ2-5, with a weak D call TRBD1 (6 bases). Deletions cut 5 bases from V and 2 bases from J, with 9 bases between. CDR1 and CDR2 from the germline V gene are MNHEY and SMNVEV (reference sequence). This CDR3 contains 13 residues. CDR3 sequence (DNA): TGTGCCAGCAGTCCCGGACAGCAAGAGACCCAGTACTTC. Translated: CASSPGQQETQYF.